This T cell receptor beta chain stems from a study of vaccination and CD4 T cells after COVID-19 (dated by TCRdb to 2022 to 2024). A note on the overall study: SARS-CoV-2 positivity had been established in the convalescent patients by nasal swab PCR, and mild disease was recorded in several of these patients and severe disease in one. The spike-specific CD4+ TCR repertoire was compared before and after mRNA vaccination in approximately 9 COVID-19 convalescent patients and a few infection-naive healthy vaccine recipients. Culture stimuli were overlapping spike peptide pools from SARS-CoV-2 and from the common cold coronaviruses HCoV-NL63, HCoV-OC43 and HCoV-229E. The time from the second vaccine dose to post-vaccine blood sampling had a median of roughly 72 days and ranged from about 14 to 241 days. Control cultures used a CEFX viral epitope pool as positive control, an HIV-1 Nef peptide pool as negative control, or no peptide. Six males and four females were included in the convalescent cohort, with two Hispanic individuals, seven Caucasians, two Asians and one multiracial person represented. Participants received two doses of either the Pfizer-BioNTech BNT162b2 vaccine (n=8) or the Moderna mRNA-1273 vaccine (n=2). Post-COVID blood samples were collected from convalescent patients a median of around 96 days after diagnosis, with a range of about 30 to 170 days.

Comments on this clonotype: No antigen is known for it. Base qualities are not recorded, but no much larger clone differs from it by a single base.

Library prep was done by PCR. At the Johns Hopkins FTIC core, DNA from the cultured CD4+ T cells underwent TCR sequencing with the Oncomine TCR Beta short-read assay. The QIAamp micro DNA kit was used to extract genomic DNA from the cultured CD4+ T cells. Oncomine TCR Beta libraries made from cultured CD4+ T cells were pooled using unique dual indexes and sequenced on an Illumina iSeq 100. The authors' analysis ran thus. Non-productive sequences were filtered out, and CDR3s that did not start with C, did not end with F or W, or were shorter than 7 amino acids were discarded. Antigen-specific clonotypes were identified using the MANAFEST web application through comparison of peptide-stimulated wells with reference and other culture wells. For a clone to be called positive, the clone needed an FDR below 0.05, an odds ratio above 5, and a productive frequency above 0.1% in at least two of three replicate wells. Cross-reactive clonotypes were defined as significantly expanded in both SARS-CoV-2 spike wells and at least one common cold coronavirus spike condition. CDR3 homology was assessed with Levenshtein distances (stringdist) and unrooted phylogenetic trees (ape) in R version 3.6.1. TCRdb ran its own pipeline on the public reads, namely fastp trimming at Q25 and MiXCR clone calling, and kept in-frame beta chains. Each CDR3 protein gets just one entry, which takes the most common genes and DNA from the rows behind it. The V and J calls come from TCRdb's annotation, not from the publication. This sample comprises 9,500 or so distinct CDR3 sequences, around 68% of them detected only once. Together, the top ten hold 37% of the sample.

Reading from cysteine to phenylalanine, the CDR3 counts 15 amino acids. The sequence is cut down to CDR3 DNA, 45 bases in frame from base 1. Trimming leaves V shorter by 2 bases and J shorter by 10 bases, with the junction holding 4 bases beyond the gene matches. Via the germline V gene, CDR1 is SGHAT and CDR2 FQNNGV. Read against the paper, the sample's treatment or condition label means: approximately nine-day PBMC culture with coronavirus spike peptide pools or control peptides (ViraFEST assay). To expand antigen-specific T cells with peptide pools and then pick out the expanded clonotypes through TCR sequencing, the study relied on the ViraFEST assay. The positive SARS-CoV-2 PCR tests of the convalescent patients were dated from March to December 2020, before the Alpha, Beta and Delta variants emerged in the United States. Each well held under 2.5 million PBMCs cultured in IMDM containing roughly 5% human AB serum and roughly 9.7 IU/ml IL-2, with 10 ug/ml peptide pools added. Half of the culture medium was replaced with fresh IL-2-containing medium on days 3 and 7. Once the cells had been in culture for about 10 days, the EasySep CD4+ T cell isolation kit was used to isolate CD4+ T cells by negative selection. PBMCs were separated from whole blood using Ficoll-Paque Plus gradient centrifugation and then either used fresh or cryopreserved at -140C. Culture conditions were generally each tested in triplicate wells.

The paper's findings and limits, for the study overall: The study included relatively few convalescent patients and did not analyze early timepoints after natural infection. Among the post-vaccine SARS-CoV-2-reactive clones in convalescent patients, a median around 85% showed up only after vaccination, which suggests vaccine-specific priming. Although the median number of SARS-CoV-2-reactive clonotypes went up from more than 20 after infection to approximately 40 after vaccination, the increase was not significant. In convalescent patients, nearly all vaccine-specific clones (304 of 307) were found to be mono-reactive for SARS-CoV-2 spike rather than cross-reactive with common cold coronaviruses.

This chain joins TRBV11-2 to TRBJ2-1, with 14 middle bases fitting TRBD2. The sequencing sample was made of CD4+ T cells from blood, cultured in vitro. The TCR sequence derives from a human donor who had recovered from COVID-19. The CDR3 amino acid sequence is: CASSLRLAGGLEQFF. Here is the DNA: TGTGCCAGCAGCTTACGACTAGCGGGAGGGTTAGAGCAGTTCTTC.